This T cell receptor beta chain emerged from a study of early T cells in non-severe SARS-CoV-2 infection. From the 5' RACE reads, TCRdb called clonotypes with MiXCR, one entry per CDR3 protein. The sample gives over 95,000 distinct CDR3 sequences, roughly 17% of which show up once; 1.3% is in the top ten. V lost 3 bases to trimming and J lost 3 bases, with 14 bases between them. The CDR3 is 15 amino acids. CDR1 and CDR2 (germline): MDHEN, SYDVKM. A few counts support this clonotype. The sample consisted of whole blood. This receptor was identified in an adult who was a healthcare worker with PCR-confirmed SARS-CoV-2 infection or an uninfected control (not recorded which). The chain combines TRBV28 with TRBJ2-5, with D tentatively TRBD1 (8 bases). CDR3 in DNA: TGTGCCAGCAGTTTCTGGACAGGGAGGGAAGAGACCCAGTACTTC. This translates into CASSFWTGREETQYF. Drawing the rest from reference TRBV28 and TRBJ2-5, the complete variable domain is DVKVTQSSRYLVKRTGEKVFLECVQDMDHENMFWYRQDPGLGLRLIYFSYDVKMKEKGDIPEGYSVSREKKERFSLILESASTNQTSMYLCASSFWTGREETQYFGPGTRLLVL.